This T cell receptor beta chain was recovered during a study of monozygotic twins with inflammatory bowel disease. Blood was drawn once per donor, and each sample measured about 2.3 ml. Reprocessing the 5' RACE reads, TCRdb reports a single entry for every CDR3 protein and omits DNA. The sample's table shows 300,000 to 450,000 distinct CDR3 sequences. Germline-derived CDR1 and CDR2 are SGHRS and YFSETQ. The CDR3 covers 14 residues. The receptor was derived from a human donor with ulcerative colitis or Crohn's disease, or a healthy co-twin of an affected twin (not recorded which). V usage is TRBV5-1 and J usage is TRBJ2-7. Input material: blood. The CDR3 spells CASSWAAGPYEQYF. The complete variable domain, with remaining parts taken from reference TRBV5-1 and TRBJ2-7, reads KAGVTQTPRYLIKTRGQQVTLSCSPISGHRSVSWYQQTPGQGLQFLFEYFSETQRNKGNFPGRFSGRQFSNSRSEMNVSTLELGDSALYLCASSWAAGPYEQYFGPGTRLTVT.